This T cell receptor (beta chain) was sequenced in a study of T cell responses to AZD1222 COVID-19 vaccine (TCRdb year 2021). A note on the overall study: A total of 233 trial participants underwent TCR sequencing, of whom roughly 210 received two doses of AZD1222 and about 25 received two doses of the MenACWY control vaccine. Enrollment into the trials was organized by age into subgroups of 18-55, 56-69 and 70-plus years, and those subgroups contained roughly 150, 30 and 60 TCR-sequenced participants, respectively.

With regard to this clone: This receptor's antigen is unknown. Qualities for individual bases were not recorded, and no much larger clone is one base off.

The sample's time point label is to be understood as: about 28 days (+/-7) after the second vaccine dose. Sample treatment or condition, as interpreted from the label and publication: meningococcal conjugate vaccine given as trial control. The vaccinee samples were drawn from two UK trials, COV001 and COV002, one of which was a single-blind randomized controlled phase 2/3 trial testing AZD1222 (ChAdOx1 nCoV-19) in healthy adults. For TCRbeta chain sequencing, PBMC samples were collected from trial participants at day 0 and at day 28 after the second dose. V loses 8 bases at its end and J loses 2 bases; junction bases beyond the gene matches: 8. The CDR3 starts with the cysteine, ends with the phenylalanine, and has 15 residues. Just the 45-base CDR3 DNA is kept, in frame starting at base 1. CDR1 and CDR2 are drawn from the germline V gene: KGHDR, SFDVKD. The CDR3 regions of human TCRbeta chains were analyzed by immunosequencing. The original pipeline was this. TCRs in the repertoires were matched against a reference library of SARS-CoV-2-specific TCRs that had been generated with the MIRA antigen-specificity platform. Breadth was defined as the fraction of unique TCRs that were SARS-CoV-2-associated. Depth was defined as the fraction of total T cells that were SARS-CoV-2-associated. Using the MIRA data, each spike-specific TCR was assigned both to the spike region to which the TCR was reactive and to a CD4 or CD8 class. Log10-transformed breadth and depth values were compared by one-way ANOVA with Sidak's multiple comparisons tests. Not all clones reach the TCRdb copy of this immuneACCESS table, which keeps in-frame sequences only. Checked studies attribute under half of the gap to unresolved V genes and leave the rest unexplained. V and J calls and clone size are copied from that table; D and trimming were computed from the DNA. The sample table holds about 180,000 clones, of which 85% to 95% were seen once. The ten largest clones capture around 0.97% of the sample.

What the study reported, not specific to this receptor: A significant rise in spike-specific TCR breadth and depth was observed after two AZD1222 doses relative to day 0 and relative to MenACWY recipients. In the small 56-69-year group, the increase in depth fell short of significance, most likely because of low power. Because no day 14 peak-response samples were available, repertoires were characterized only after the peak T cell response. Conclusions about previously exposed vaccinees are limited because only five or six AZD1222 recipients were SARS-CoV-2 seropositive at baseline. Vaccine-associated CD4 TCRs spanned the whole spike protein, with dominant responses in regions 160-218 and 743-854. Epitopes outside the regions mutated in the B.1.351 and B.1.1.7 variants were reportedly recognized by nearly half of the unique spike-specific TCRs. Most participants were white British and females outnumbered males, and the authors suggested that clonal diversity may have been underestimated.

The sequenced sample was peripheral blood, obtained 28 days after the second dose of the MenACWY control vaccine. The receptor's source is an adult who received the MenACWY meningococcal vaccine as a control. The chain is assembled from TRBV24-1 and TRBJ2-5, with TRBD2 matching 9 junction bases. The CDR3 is CATNGAGGDQETQYF. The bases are TGTGCCACCAACGGAGCGGGGGGCGATCAAGAGACCCAGTACTTC.